This T cell receptor (beta chain) is from a study of identifying expanded T cells in peripheral blood. Findings of the study overall: Clone count variance between approximately two-week samples rose with total template count.

About this clone: Its specificity is unknown.

Trimming left V 2 bases short and J 3 bases short, with 13 bases between. The CDR3 has 15 amino acids. Germline CDR1 and CDR2: MNHEY and SVGAGI. This table comes from immunoSEQ multiplex PCR, and its TCRdb copy is limited to in-frame clones, with some not included. The top ten clones hold roughly 18% of a sample with tens of thousands of clones, 80% to 90% of them seen once. During the collection period, no donor immune events like infections were recorded. This chain uses TRBV6-5 with TRBJ1-2; D perhaps matches TRBD1 (5 bases). This receptor was obtained from a person aged 18 to 75 in good health. Input material: blood. CDR3: CASSYQFQGHYGYTF. CDR3 coding DNA: TGTGCCAGCAGTTACCAATTTCAGGGCCACTATGGCTACACCTTC.